This paragraph covers one TCR beta chain sequence. The data originate from a study of technical replicates of blood from several donors. V dropped 4 bases and J dropped 1 base, with 5 bases sitting between them. The CDR3 contains 13 residues. In germline, CDR1 is SGHTA, CDR2 FQGNSA. Data came from immunoSEQ multiplex PCR; TCRdb stores just in-frame clones and leaves some out. The sample includes more than 65,000 clones, around 97% of them seen just once. The chain recombines TRBV7-2 with TRBJ1-5, with D unresolved. Sequences were obtained from T cells isolated from PBMCs. This receptor was identified in a human donor in good health. The DNA for the CDR3 is TGTGCCAGCAGCTCGACAAGCAATCAGCCCCAGCATTTT. Amino acid sequence: CASSSTSNQPQHF.